The sequence of this TCR beta chain was determined in a study of shared clonotypes between healthy human individuals. Investigators divided CD4+ cells into CD45RA+ naive and CD45RA-negative memory subsets. This was a deep-level run. Genomic DNA belonging to each subset was distributed in equal measure over several immunoSEQ plates. Only in-frame clones appear in the TCRdb table, and some are missing; sequencing was by immunoSEQ multiplex PCR. This sample yields over a million clones, of which about 80% are seen a single time; 0.6% to 0.75% belongs to the top ten. This CDR3 is 14 amino acids long. V was cut by 3 bases and J by 8 bases, with 13 bases left in between. The V gene's germline CDR1 is LNHDA and CDR2 SQIVND (reference sequence).

Sequenced: memory CD4+ T cells from PBMCs. The subset is: CD45RA-negative fraction. The sequence was collected from a man aged 18 to 30 in good health. Some clones in this sample may be carry-over from other donors' samples. The rearrangement joins TRBV19 to TRBJ1-4; perhaps TRBD1 as D (5 bases). Written as DNA, the CDR3 is TGTGCCAGTAGTATGTGGGACCGAGGGGAAAAACTGTTTTTT. Its protein is CASSMWDRGEKLFF.